This T cell receptor beta chain was documented in a study of blood T cell repertoires in COVID-19. Background on the study: Donors in the United States, Italy and Spain gave samples during acute or convalescent COVID-19.

Recruits, aged about 18 to 89 years, lived in 25 or so US areas. Recovered participants had two consecutive negative NP/OP PCR tests, healthcare professional clearance, or symptom resolution. The count of this clone is one. Germline loops: CDR1 SEHNR, CDR2 FQNEAQ (reference sequence). V lost 2 bases, J lost 0 bases, and 9 bases lay in between. The CDR3 has 15 amino acids. Under the authors' procedure: Reference gene primer amplification gave estimated nucleated cell counts. Using immunoSEQ multiplex PCR, the repertoire was profiled, and TCRdb retains in-frame clones only, with some absent. D and trimming come from the DNA, and the V and J calls and clone size come from that table. The table has 300,000 to 400,000 clones, roughly 84% seen once.

This rearrangement joins TRBV7-9 to TRBJ2-3, with D tentatively TRBD2 (5 bases). The sequenced sample was PBMCs or T cells enriched from blood (not recorded which). The clonotype originates from a woman aged 25 to 39 who had recovered from COVID-19. The DNA for the CDR3 is TGTGCCAGCAGCTTACAGCGGAGTAGCACAGATACGCAGTATTTT. Translating gives CASSLQRSSTDTQYF.